The sequence of this T cell receptor (beta chain) was determined in a study of blood T cell repertoires in COVID-19. Study context: The analysed material was cDNA or gDNA that came from T cells, B-cell-depleted T cells, or PBMCs.

CDR1 and CDR2 (germline): MDHEN, SYDVKM. This CDR3 has 14 residues. V lost 8 bases to trimming and J lost 7 bases; unmatched junction nucleotides: 8. Only one count was recorded for this clone. TCRdb's table, derived via immunoSEQ multiplex PCR, lists solely in-frame clones and lacks some. The sample has 250,000 to 300,000 clones, around 89% seen once. The TCR was taken from a woman aged 45-60 years with COVID-19, enrolled during active disease. The sequenced sample was peripheral blood. The V gene is TRBV28, the J gene TRBJ1-2; 12 positions match TRBD1. The CDR3 coding sequence is TGTGCCAGCTCGGGACAGGGGGCGCCTAGTGGCTACACCTTC. Its protein product is CASSGQGAPSGYTF.